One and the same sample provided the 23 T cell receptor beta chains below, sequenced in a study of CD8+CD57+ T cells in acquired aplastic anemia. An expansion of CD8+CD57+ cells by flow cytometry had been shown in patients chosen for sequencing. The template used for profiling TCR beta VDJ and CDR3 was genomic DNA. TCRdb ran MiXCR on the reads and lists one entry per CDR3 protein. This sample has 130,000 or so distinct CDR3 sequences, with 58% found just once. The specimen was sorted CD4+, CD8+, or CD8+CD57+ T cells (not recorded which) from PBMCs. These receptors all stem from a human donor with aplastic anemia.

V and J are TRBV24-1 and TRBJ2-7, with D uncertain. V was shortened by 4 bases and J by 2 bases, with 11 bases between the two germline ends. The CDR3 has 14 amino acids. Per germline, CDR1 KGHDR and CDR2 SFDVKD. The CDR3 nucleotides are TGTGCCACCAGTGACCCCAGGCCCCCCTACGAGCAGTACTTC. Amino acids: CATSDPRPPYEQYF.

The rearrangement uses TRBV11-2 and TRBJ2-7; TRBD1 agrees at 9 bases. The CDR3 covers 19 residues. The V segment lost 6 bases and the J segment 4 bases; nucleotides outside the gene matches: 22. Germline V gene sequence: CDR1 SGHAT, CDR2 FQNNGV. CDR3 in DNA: TGTGCCAGCAGTTTCCTCGCAGAAATTGGACAGGGGCTTTCTTACGAGCAGTACTTC. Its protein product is CASSFLAEIGQGLSYEQYF.

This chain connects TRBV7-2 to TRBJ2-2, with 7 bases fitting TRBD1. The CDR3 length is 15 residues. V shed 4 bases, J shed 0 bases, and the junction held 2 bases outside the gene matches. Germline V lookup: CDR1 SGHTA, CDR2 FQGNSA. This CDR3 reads CASSWGQSNTGELFF. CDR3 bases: TGTGCCAGCAGCTGGGGACAGTCGAACACCGGGGAGCTGTTTTTT.

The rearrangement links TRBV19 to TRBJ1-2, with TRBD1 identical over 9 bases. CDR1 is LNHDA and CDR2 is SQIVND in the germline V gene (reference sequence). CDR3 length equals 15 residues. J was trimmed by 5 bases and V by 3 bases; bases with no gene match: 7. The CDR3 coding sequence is TGTGCCAGTAGTATGGATGGACAGGGGAAATATGGCTACACCTTC. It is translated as CASSMDGQGKYGYTF.

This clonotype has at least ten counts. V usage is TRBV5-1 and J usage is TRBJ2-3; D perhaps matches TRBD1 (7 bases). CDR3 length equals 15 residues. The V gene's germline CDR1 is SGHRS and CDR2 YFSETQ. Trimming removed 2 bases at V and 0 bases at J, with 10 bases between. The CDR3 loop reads CASSFRGASTDTQYF. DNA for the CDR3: TGCGCCAGCAGCTTCAGGGGGGCTAGCACAGATACGCAGTATTTT.

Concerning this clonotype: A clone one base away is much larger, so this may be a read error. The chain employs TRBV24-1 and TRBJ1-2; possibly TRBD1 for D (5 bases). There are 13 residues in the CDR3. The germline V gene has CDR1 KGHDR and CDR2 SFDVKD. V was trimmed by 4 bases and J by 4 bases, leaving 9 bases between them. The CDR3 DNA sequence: TGTGCCACCAGTGACGGGGCGGGCTATGGCTACACCTTC. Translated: CATSDGAGYGYTF.

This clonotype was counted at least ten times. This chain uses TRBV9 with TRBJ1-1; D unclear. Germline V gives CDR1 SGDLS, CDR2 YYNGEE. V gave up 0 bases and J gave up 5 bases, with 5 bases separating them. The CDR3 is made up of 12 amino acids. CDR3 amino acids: CASSVGETEAFF. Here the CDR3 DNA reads TGTGCCAGCAGCGTAGGGGAGACTGAAGCTTTCTTT.

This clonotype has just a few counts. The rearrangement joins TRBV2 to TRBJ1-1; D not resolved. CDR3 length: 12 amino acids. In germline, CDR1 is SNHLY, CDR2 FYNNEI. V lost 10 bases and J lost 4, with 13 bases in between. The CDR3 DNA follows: TGTGCCATCTTGCTTGGTGGCACTGAAGCTTTCTTT. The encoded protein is CAILLGGTEAFF.

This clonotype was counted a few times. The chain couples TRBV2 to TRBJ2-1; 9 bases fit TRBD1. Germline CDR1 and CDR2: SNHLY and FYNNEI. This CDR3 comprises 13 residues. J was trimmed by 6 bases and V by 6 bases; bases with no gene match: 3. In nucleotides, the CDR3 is TGTGCCAGCAGGGGACAGGGAGCCAATGAGCAGTTCTTC. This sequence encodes CASRGQGANEQFF.

As DNA, the CDR3 is TGTGCCACCGCGACCCCATACCGCTCTGGAAACACCATATATTTT. Amino acids: CATATPYRSGNTIYF. The chain carries TRBV19 and TRBJ1-3; unclear D gene. Per the germline V gene, CDR1 is LNHDA and CDR2 is SQIVND (reference sequence). CDR3 size: 15 residues. V lost 10 bases and J 0 bases, leaving 16 bases between the germline ends.

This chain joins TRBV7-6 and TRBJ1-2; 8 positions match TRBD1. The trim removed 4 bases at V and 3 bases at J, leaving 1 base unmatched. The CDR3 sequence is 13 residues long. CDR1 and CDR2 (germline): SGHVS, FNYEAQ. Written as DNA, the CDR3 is TGTGCCAGCAGCTCGGACAGGGACTATGGCTACACCTTC. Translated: CASSSDRDYGYTF.

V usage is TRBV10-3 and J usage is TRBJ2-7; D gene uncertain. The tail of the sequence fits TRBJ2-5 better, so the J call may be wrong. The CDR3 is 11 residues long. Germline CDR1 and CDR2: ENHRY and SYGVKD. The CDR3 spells CAISGPETQYF. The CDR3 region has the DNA TGTGCCATCAGTGGGCCTGAGACCCAGTACTTC.

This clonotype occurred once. CDR3 region: CASSLNRYEYTF. CDR3 in DNA: TGTGCCAGCAGCTTGAATAGGTACGAATACACCTTC. The chain carries TRBV5-6 and TRBJ1-2; D is unclear. This CDR3 region has 12 residues. Germline-derived CDR1 and CDR2 are SGHDT and YYEEEE. V was pared by 1 base and J by 11 bases, with 12 bases between.

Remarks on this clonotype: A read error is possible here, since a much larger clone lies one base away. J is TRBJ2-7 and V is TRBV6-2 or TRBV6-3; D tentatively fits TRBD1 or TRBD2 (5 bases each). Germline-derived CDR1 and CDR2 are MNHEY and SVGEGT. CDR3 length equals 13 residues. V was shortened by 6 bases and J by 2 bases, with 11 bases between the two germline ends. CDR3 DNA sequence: TGTGCCAGCAGCCCGGGACGGGCCTACGAGCAGTACTTC. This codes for CASSPGRAYEQYF.

DNA of the CDR3: TGTGCCATCAGTGACAGGGGTGGAAACACCATATATTTT. It encodes CAISDRGGNTIYF. This sequence joins TRBV10-3 and TRBJ1-3; the D gene is possibly TRBD1 (6 bases). This CDR3 comprises 13 residues. In germline, CDR1 is ENHRY, CDR2 SYGVKD. The V end lost 3 bases, the J end lost 3 bases, and 6 bases lay between the germline ends.

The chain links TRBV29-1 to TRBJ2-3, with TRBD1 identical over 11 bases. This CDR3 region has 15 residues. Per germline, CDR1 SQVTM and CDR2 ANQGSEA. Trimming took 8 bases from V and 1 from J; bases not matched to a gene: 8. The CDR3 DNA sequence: TGCAGCACCTGGGGGGACAGGGGGGGCACAGATACGCAGTATTTT. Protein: CSTWGDRGGTDTQYF.

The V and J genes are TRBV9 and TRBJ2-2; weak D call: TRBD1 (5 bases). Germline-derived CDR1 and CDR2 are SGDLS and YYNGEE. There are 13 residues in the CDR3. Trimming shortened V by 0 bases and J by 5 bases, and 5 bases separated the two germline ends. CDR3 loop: CASSVAGTGELFF. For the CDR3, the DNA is TGTGCCAGCAGCGTAGCAGGGACCGGGGAGCTGTTTTTT.

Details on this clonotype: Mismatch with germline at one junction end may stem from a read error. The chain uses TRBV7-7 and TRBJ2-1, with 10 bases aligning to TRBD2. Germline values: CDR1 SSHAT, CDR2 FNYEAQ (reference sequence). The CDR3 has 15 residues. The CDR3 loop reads CASSLAAGGNNEQFF. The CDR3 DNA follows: TGTGCTAGCAGCTTGGCAGCGGGAGGGAACAATGAGCAGTTCTTC.

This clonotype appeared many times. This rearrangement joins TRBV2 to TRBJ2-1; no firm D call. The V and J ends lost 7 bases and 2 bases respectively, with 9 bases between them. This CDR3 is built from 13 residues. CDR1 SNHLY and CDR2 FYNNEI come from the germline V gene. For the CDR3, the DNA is TGTGCCAGCACTGGATTAACCTACAATGAGCAGTTCTTC. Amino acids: CASTGLTYNEQFF. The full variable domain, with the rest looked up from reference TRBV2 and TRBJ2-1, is EPEVTQTPSHQVTQMGQEVILRCVPISNHLYFYWYRQILGQKVEFLVSFYNNEISEKSEIFDDQFSVERPDGSNFTLKIRSTKLEDSAMYFCASTGLTYNEQFFGPGTRLTVL.

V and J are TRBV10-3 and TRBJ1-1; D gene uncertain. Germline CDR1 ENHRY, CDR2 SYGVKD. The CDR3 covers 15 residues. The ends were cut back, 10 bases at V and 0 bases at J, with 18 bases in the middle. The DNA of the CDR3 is TGTGCCACCACGAGAGAGGGTTCCATGAACACTGAAGCTTTCTTT. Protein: CATTREGSMNTEAFF.

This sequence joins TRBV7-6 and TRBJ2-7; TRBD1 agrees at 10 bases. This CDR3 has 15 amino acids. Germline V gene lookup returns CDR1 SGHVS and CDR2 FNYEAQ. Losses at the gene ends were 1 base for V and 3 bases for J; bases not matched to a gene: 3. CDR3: CASSLGQGANYEQYF. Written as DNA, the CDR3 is TGTGCCAGCAGCTTAGGACAGGGGGCAAACTACGAGCAGTACTTC.

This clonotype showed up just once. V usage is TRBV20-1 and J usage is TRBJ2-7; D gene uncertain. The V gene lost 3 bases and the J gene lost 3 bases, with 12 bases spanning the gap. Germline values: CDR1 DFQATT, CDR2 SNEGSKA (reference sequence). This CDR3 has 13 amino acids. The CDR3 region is CSASRSRNYEQYF. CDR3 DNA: TGCAGTGCTAGTCGCTCCAGGAACTACGAGCAGTACTTC.

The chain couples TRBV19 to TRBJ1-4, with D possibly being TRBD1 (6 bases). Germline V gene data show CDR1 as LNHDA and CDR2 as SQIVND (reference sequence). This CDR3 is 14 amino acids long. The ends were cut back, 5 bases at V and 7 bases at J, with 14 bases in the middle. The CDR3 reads CASSARGSGEKLFF. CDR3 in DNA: TGTGCCAGTAGTGCCAGGGGAAGCGGTGAAAAACTGTTTTTT.